The clone carrying this T cell receptor (beta chain) has at least ten counts. Its antigen is currently unknown. This sample stems from a study of T cells in Graves' hyperthyroidism and ophthalmopathy. Whole-study results and caveats: Ophthalmopathy, which appeared later, was predicted by the model a median 6.5 months before onset.

Amplification of TCR beta CDR3 regions used RNA as the template. TCR CDR3 regions were first amplified by RT-PCR with HTBI primers. TCRdb processed the multiplex PCR reads anew with MiXCR; each CDR3 protein has one entry. The sample holds approximately 480,000 distinct CDR3 sequences, around 21% seen once. Trimming stripped 1 base from V and 7 bases from J, with 8 bases between. Germline V CDR1 and CDR2: SEHNR, FQNEAQ (reference sequence). This CDR3 has 12 residues. Reasons for excluding patients were uncontrolled infection, other autoimmune disease, pregnancy or lactation. The TCR was taken from a man aged 18 to 30 with Graves' hyperthyroidism. Input material: blood. The V gene is TRBV7-9, the J gene TRBJ2-7; D is undetermined. The CDR3 DNA sequence: TGTGCCAGCAGCTTAGGCTCTAAAGAGCAGTACTTC. Amino acid sequence: CASSLGSKEQYF.